What follows describes a single T cell receptor beta chain. Its specificity is unknown. The repertoire was sequenced with immunoSEQ multiplex PCR; TCRdb's copy has only in-frame clones and lacks some. The sample includes some 51,000 clones, approximately 80% of them seen just once. This specimen belongs to a study of radiotherapy plus CTLA-4 blockade in lung cancer. General study results and limits: Subsequent to radiotherapy plus ipilimumab, tumor-derived TCR clones underwent expansion in blood. Response, reportedly, was best predicted by interferon-beta along with early blood T cell clone dynamics.

The CDR3 runs 15 residues. CDR1 SGHRS and CDR2 YFSETQ come from the germline V gene. V was clipped by 5 bases and J by 0 bases, with 11 bases between them. The sample in question was peripheral blood, obtained from a patient treated with radiotherapy plus ipilimumab. V gene TRBV5-1 combines with J gene TRBJ2-2; D might be TRBD1 (6 bases). This TCR derives from a human donor with non-small cell lung cancer whose response to radiotherapy plus ipilimumab could not be evaluated. This chain's CDR3 is CASRTGPSNTGELFF. DNA for the CDR3: TGCGCCAGCAGAACAGGGCCATCGAACACCGGGGAGCTGTTTTTT.